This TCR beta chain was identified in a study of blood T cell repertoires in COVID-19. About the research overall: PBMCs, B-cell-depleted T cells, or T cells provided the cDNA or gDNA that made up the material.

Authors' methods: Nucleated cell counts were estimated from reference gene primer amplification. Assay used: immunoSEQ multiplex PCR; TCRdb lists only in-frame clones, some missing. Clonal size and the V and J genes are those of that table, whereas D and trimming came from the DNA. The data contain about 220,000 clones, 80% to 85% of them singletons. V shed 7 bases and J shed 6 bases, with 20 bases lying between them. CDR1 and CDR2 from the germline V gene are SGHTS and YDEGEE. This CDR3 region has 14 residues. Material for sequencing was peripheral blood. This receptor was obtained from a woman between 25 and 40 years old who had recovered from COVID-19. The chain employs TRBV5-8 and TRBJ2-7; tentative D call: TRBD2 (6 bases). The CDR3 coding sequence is TGTGCCAGCGCCCTTGGCGGGATCCGCCGCGAGCAGTACTTC. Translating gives CASALGGIRREQYF.